In its sample, the clone carrying this T cell receptor (beta chain) was seen a few times. V dropped 7 bases and J dropped 1; count of bases not matched to a gene: 5. This CDR3 has 14 amino acids. Germline CDR1 MNHEY, CDR2 SMNVEV (reference sequence). Through a sample-barcoded 5' primer and a J-beta primer mix, a second PCR was run for 7 to 11 cycles. TCRdb ran MiXCR on the 5' RACE reads and lists one entry per CDR3 protein. The sample yields about 940,000 distinct CDR3 sequences, about 44% seen once. The entry originates in a study of blood T cells in healthy people across ages. Sequenced input: blood. V is TRBV27 and J is TRBJ2-7; the match to TRBD2 covers 9 bases. The sequence was collected from a man younger than 45 in good health. CDR3 DNA: TGTGCCAGCAACCCTAGCGGGGCATCCTACGAGCAGTACTTC. Protein sequence: CASNPSGASYEQYF.